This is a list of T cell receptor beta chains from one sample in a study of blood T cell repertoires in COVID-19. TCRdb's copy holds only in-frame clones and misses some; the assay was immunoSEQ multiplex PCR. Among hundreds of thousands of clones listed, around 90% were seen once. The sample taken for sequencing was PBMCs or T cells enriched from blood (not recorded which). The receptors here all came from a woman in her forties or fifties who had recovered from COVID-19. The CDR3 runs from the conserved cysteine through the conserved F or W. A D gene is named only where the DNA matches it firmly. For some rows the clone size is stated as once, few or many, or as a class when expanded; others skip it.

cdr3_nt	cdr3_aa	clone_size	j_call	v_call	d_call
TGCGCCAGCAGCCCTGATGGAGAACAGCCCCAGCATTTT	CASSPDGEQPQHF	.	TRBJ1-5	TRBV5-1	.
TGTGCCAGCAGCTCCCGCCGGGACAGACTTCAAGAGACCCAGTACTTC	CASSSRRDRLQETQYF	.	TRBJ2-5	TRBV7-9	TRBD1
TGTGCCAGTGTGGTGGAGGCCAAAAACATTCAGTACTTC	CASVVEAKNIQYF	once	TRBJ2-4	TRBV19	.
TGTGCCAGCAGCAGGCCCGGGACTAGCGCCCAAAAGAAAGAGACCCAGTACTTC	CASSRPGTSAQKKETQYF	.	TRBJ2-5	TRBV5-4	TRBD2
TGTGCCAGCAGTTTAGGAGGTGGCACAGATACGCAGTATTTT	CASSLGGGTDTQYF	.	TRBJ2-3	TRBV28	.
TGTGCTAGTGGTTTGCTCCAGGTGGGACAGGGGGGGTCCTACGAGCAGTACTTC	CASGLLQVGQGGSYEQYF	.	TRBJ2-7	TRBV12-5	TRBD1
TGTGCCAGCAGTTACCACCCGAATCAGGGTGTAAAGGTTGAAGCTTTCTTT	CASSYHPNQGVKVEAFF	.	TRBJ1-1	TRBV6-2/TRBV6-3	.
TGTGCCAGCAGTGAAGCGTCGTTCACCGGGGAGCTGTTTTTT	CASSEASFTGELFF	.	TRBJ2-2	TRBV2	.
TGTGCCAGCAGTCCCCTCGAGGGAACCAATCAGCCCCAGCATTTT	CASSPLEGTNQPQHF	.	TRBJ1-5	TRBV6-5	.
TGTGCCAGCAGTTTAAAACTAGCGCGAGCCTGGGAGCTGTTTTTT	CASSLKLARAWELFF	once	TRBJ2-2	TRBV28	TRBD2
TGTGCCAGAAGGCGACAGTTACAAGAGACCCAGTACTTC	CARRRQLQETQYF	.	TRBJ2-5	TRBV5-3	.
TGTGCCAGTAGTCTAAGCGGGACCCCCTACAATGAGCAGTTCTTC	CASSLSGTPYNEQFF	.	TRBJ2-1	TRBV19	TRBD2
TGTGCCAGCAGCCCGGGGACTAGCGGGTATACAGATACGCAGTATTTT	CASSPGTSGYTDTQYF	.	TRBJ2-3	TRBV11-2	TRBD2
TGCAGCGTCGAGTTGGCAGGGGGAGGCCTGGGGGGCTACACCTTC	CSVELAGGGLGGYTF	few	TRBJ1-2	TRBV29-1	TRBD1
TGTGCCAGCTCACCGTTGTACGGGTTGGATCAGCCCCAGCATTTT	CASSPLYGLDQPQHF	.	TRBJ1-5	TRBV18	.
TGTGCCTGGAGTGTAGTTTGGACTTCCCCCCTAGCCTATGGCTACACCTTC	CAWSVVWTSPLAYGYTF	.	TRBJ1-2	TRBV30	.
TGTGCCAGCAGTGTTGACAGGGGGCCGCAGTATTTT	CASSVDRGPQYF	.	TRBJ2-3	TRBV27	TRBD1
TGTGCCAGCATGAAGCGGACAGGAACAAACACTGAAGCTTTCTTT	CASMKRTGTNTEAFF	.	TRBJ1-1	TRBV6-5	TRBD1
TGTGCCAGCAGCCCATCCGGGACAGTAACCTACGAGCAGTACTTC	CASSPSGTVTYEQYF	.	TRBJ2-7	TRBV7-8	TRBD1
TGTGCCAGTACCCCCAGGGGGAAGAGCTCTGGAAACACCATATATTTT	CASTPRGKSSGNTIYF	.	TRBJ1-3	TRBV19	TRBD1
TGTGCCAGCAGTCGCGGACAGGGCCGGCAGTTCTTC	CASSRGQGRQFF	.	TRBJ2-1	TRBV6-2/TRBV6-3	TRBD1
TGTGCCAGCAGCCATAAGACCCAGTACTTC	CASSHKTQYF	.	TRBJ2-5	TRBV3-1/TRBV3-2	.
TGTGCCAGTAGTAAACCAGGGGGGCCTAACTATGGCTACACCTTC	CASSKPGGPNYGYTF	.	TRBJ1-2	TRBV19	TRBD1
TGTGCCAGCAGTTCAAGAGGGAACACTGAAGCTTTCTTT	CASSSRGNTEAFF	few	TRBJ1-1	TRBV7-9	.
TGTGCCATCAGGGCGGGACAGGGGGCGATCGGCTACACCTTC	CAIRAGQGAIGYTF	.	TRBJ1-2	TRBV10-3	TRBD1
TGCGCCAGCAGCCAGGAGGGGACTAACTATGGCTACACCTTC	CASSQEGTNYGYTF	.	TRBJ1-2	TRBV5-1	.
TGTGCCAGCTCAAACAGGGGGCAGGCTGAAGCTTTCTTT	CASSNRGQAEAFF	.	TRBJ1-1	TRBV18	TRBD1
TGTGCCAGCAGCCAAGATATTCAGGGGAACTATGGCTACACCTTC	CASSQDIQGNYGYTF	few	TRBJ1-2	TRBV3-1/TRBV3-2	.
TGTGCCAGCTCACCACCCAGGGGCCCCCAAGAGACCCAGTACTTC	CASSPPRGPQETQYF	.	TRBJ2-5	TRBV18	.
TGTGCCAGCAGTCGACGAGGGAGCTCCTATAATTCACCCCTCCACTTT	CASSRRGSSYNSPLHF	.	TRBJ1-6	TRBV6-6	.
TGTGCCAGCAGTGGACAGGGTGGCACTGAAGCTTTCTTT	CASSGQGGTEAFF	.	TRBJ1-1	TRBV12-3/TRBV12-4	TRBD1
TGTGCCTCGACTAGCGGGAGCACAGATACGCAGTATTTT	CASTSGSTDTQYF	.	TRBJ2-3	TRBV30	TRBD2
TGTGCCAGCAGCGTAGCTGAGAGCTCTGGAAACACCATATATTTT	CASSVAESSGNTIYF	.	TRBJ1-3	TRBV9	.
TGTGCCAGCAAACTCCCCAATCAGCCCCAGCATTTT	CASKLPNQPQHF	.	TRBJ1-5	TRBV12-3/TRBV12-4	.
TGTGCCAGCAGTAGGACTAGCGGAGAGACCCAGTACTTC	CASSRTSGETQYF	.	TRBJ2-5	TRBV2	TRBD2
TGTGCCAGCAGCCAAACAGAGAGCTCCTATAATTCACCCCTCCACTTT	CASSQTESSYNSPLHF	once	TRBJ1-6	TRBV3-1/TRBV3-2	.
TGCAGCGTCGGAGGGACTAGCGGGAGGGCGTACGAGCAGTACTTC	CSVGGTSGRAYEQYF	.	TRBJ2-7	TRBV29-1	TRBD2
TGTGCCAGCAGCCAAGACAAGACACTTCCCCAGCATTTT	CASSQDKTLPQHF	.	TRBJ1-5	TRBV14	.
TGTGCCAGCAGCCCGACAGGAAATAATTCACCCCTCCACTTT	CASSPTGNNSPLHF	few	TRBJ1-6	TRBV6-4	.
TGTGCCAGTAGTACTAGCGGGGCGAGCACAGATACGCAGTATTTT	CASSTSGASTDTQYF	.	TRBJ2-3	TRBV19	TRBD2
TGTGCTAGTGGTTTTGGGACAGGGGTAAAAAACATTCAGTACTTC	CASGFGTGVKNIQYF	.	TRBJ2-4	TRBV12-5	TRBD1
TGTGCCAGCAGCAAAGGGGACAGGGGTCTCCTCGGCGATACGAAGTATTTT	CASSKGDRGLLGDTKYF	once	TRBJ2-3	TRBV7-2	TRBD1
TGTGCCTGGAGTGTGGCGGCTAGCGGGAGGGGGGAGCTGTTTTTT	CAWSVAASGRGELFF	few	TRBJ2-2	TRBV30	TRBD2
TGTGCCATCCCGGGGAAAGAAAATGGCTACACCTTC	CAIPGKENGYTF	once	TRBJ1-2	TRBV11-2	.
TGTGCCAGCAGCCACCACGTATCGACAGGAAACACAGATACGCAGTATTTT	CASSHHVSTGNTDTQYF	.	TRBJ2-3	TRBV7-9	.
TGCGCCAGCAGCCAAGACCTTACGACAGGCTCTCCTGAAGCTTTCTTT	CASSQDLTTGSPEAFF	.	TRBJ1-1	TRBV4-3	.
TGTGCCAGTAGGAGGGGGCTTAGCACCGGGGAGCTGTTTTTT	CASRRGLSTGELFF	.	TRBJ2-2	TRBV19	TRBD1
TGTGCCAGCAGCTGGTCAGGGGCGCAAGAGACCCAGTACTTC	CASSWSGAQETQYF	.	TRBJ2-5	TRBV7-9	.
TGTGCCAGCAGCCGGAAACTAGCGGGGACAGATACGCAGTATTTT	CASSRKLAGTDTQYF	.	TRBJ2-3	TRBV11-2	TRBD2
TGTGCCAGCAGTAAGAGGGCAGAGACCCAGTACTTC	CASSKRAETQYF	.	TRBJ2-5	TRBV7-2	.
TGTGCCAGCAGTGACTGGGCGGACTCTCTTGTCGTTACGACCCAGTACTTC	CASSDWADSLVVTTQYF	.	TRBJ2-5	TRBV28	.
TGTGCCAGCTCAAATTCTACCTCTGGAAACACCATATATTTT	CASSNSTSGNTIYF	.	TRBJ1-3	TRBV18	.
TGTGCCAGTAGTATCGGACAGGGGAGCGGGTTCTACGAGCAGTACTTC	CASSIGQGSGFYEQYF	.	TRBJ2-7	TRBV19	TRBD1
TGTGCCAGCGTCGGGCGTTTAGCGGGAGTTTTTGATGAGCAGTTCTTC	CASVGRLAGVFDEQFF	.	TRBJ2-1	TRBV7-9	TRBD2
TGTGCCAGTACCCCAGGGGGAGGTAGCACAGATACGCAGTATTTT	CASTPGGGSTDTQYF	.	TRBJ2-3	TRBV19	.
TGTGCCAGCAGCGCGAGCGGGGGGCGGCACACAGATACGCAGTATTTT	CASSASGGRHTDTQYF	.	TRBJ2-3	TRBV7-9	TRBD2
TGTGCCAGCAGCGCGACAGGGAACTATGGCTACACCTTC	CASSATGNYGYTF	.	TRBJ1-2	TRBV5-4	TRBD1
TGTGCCAGCAGTTATCCAGTGCGTCTCAGAGGGAGCAACAACGAGCAGTACTTC	CASSYPVRLRGSNNEQYF	.	TRBJ2-7	TRBV27	.